Below, 25 T cell receptor beta chains from the same sample are listed, as sequenced in a study of pediatric ulcerative colitis. The rectum was sampled with one to two pinch biopsies at colonoscopy. The method was immunoSEQ multiplex PCR; TCRdb's version includes in-frame clones alone and lacks a portion of them. The data hold over 10,000 clones, with 75% to 80% observed a single time. Sequenced material: gut tissue. These receptors were obtained from a boy younger than 18 who was a control in a study of pediatric ulcerative colitis.

V gene TRBV29-1 combines with J gene TRBJ2-4, with 8 bases aligning to TRBD2. Losses at the gene ends were 6 bases for V and 0 bases for J; bases not matched to a gene: 1. This CDR3 comprises 13 residues. The germline V gene encodes CDR1 SQVTM and CDR2 ANQGSEA. The CDR3 sequence: CSVAGEAKNIQYF. CDR3 sequence (DNA): TGCAGCGTAGCGGGAGAAGCCAAAAACATTCAGTACTTC.

J is TRBJ1-3 and V is TRBV11-3; 9 nucleotides match TRBD1. The CDR3 extends over 13 amino acids. The V gene's germline CDR1 is SGHNT and CDR2 YENEEA. V lost 5 bases and J lost 8; bases outside the gene matches: 4. Written as DNA, the CDR3 is TGTGCCAGCAGCACGGGACAGGGAGACACCATATATTTT. It is translated as CASSTGQGDTIYF.

This sequence joins TRBV4-1 and TRBJ2-7; TRBD1 agrees at 7 bases. The CDR3 runs 16 residues. Germline lookup yields CDR1 MGHRA and CDR2 YSYEKL. Trimming removed 5 bases from V and 1 base from J; junction bases left unmatched: 11. The DNA for the CDR3 is TGCGCCAGCAGCGTCTCGGGACAGCAGTCATCCTACGAGCAGTACTTC. Its translation: CASSVSGQQSSYEQYF.

This clone was observed a handful of times. The genes are TRBV5-1 and TRBJ2-7; the D gene is possibly TRBD2 (6 bases). Germline CDR1 is SGHRS and CDR2 is YFSETQ. The CDR3 sequence is 15 residues long. Trimming stripped 4 bases from V and 0 bases from J, with 14 bases between. In DNA, the CDR3 is TGCGCCAGCAGCAGAGGGACTGGGGTCTCCTACGAGCAGTACTTC. Translated, it gives CASSRGTGVSYEQYF. Using reference TRBV5-1 and TRBJ2-7 for the parts outside the CDR3, the full variable domain is KAGVTQTPRYLIKTRGQQVTLSCSPISGHRSVSWYQQTPGQGLQFLFEYFSETQRNKGNFPGRFSGRQFSNSRSEMNVSTLELGDSALYLCASSRGTGVSYEQYFGPGTRLTVT.

The chain combines TRBV7-6 with TRBJ2-7; 12 bases match TRBD2. Germline V gives CDR1 SGHVS, CDR2 FNYEAQ. The junction had 11 bases not matched to a gene; V was cut back by 5 bases and J by 6 bases. The CDR3 runs 16 residues. In DNA form, the CDR3 reads TGTGCCAGCAGCCCTCTAGCGGGAGGGGCCTGGGCCGAGCAGTACGTC. This gives the protein CASSPLAGGAWAEQYV.

This clone has just a few counts. The rearrangement uses TRBV19 and TRBJ2-2; D remains ambiguous. Germline V lookup: CDR1 LNHDA, CDR2 SQIVND (reference sequence). V was shortened by 8 bases and J by 0 bases, with 13 bases between the two germline ends. This CDR3 spans 15 amino acids. The CDR3 loop is CASYMGQANTGELFF. The CDR3 DNA reads TGTGCCAGTTACATGGGCCAGGCGAACACCGGGGAGCTGTTTTTT. The full variable domain, with the rest looked up from reference TRBV19 and TRBJ2-2, is DGGITQSPKYLFRKEGQNVTLSCEQNLNHDAMYWYRQDPGQGLRLIYYSQIVNDFQKGDIAEGYSVSREKKESFPLTVTSAQKNPTAFYLCASYMGQANTGELFFGEGSRLTVL.

The table lists this clone with a few counts. The chain's CDR3 is CSVRSGRVGYTF. Here the CDR3 DNA reads TGCAGCGTTAGGTCAGGGAGGGTAGGCTACACCTTC. The rearrangement links TRBV29-1 to TRBJ1-2; D is perhaps TRBD1 (5 bases). The CDR3 totals 12 residues. Germline V gene lookup returns CDR1 SQVTM and CDR2 ANQGSEA. Deletions cut 5 bases from V and 8 bases from J, with 15 bases between.

The rearrangement uses TRBV9 and TRBJ2-5; D is perhaps TRBD1 or TRBD2 (5 bases each). Germline-derived CDR1 and CDR2 are SGDLS and YYNGEE. This CDR3 spans 15 amino acids. The V gene lost 0 bases and the J gene lost 7 bases, with 16 bases spanning the gap. CDR3 amino acids: CASSVVAGTSGTQYF. In nucleotides, the CDR3 is TGTGCCAGCAGCGTAGTGGCAGGGACCTCGGGGACCCAGTACTTC. Based on the CDR3 plus reference TRBV9 and TRBJ2-5, the full variable domain is DSGVTQTPKHLITATGQRVTLRCSPRSGDLSVYWYQQSLDQGLQFLIQYYNGEERAKGNILERFSAQQFPDLHSELNLSSLELGDSALYFCASSVVAGTSGTQYFGPGTRLLVL.

This chain uses TRBV28 with TRBJ2-7; a weak D match, TRBD1 (5 bases). The CDR3 spans 15 residues. Trimming left V 8 bases short and J 0 bases short, with 17 bases between. Germline CDR1 MDHEN, CDR2 SYDVKM. The CDR3 bases are TGTGCCAGCCACCAACAGGATCAAAGCTCCTACGAGCAGTACTTC. This codes for CASHQQDQSSYEQYF.

This chain uses TRBV2 with TRBJ2-5, with 7 bases that match TRBD1. CDR3 length equals 13 residues. V gave up 7 bases and J gave up 2 bases; unmatched junction bases: 4. Germline assignment: CDR1 SNHLY and CDR2 FYNNEI. CDR3 coding DNA: TGTGCCAGCACCCAACAGGGGCAAGAGACCCAGTACTTC. Translation gives CASTQQGQETQYF.

V is TRBV30 and J is TRBJ2-3, with D tentatively TRBD1 (6 bases). This CDR3 is 13 amino acids long. Germline V gives CDR1 GTSNPN, CDR2 SVGIG (reference sequence). V lost 2 bases and J 14 bases, leaving 20 bases between the germline ends. This CDR3 reads CAWSPGPGHGWYF. In DNA, the CDR3 is TGTGCCTGGAGTCCTGGGCCGGGACATGGGTGGTATTTT.

V gene TRBV9 combines with J gene TRBJ2-3; D is uncertain. Looked up from germline, CDR1 is SGDLS and CDR2 is YYNGEE. This CDR3 is 12 amino acids long. V was clipped by 6 bases and J by 2 bases, with 7 bases between them. CDR3 sequence: CASIWPTDTQYF. The CDR3 DNA follows: TGTGCCAGCATCTGGCCCACAGATACGCAGTATTTT.

This clone showed up just a few times. This sequence joins TRBV7-2 and TRBJ1-3; perhaps TRBD1 as D (6 bases). Trimming removed 2 bases at V and 8 bases at J, with 16 bases between. Germline V gene sequence: CDR1 SGHTA, CDR2 FQGNSA. The CDR3 is made up of 15 amino acids. The CDR3 DNA reads TGTGCCAGCAGCTTATCTGTCAGGGGATGGGACACCATATATTTT. It is translated as CASSLSVRGWDTIYF.

The chain uses TRBV19 and TRBJ2-5; a weak D match, TRBD2 (6 bases). In germline, CDR1 is LNHDA, CDR2 SQIVND (reference sequence). V lost 6 bases to trimming and J lost 5 bases, with 10 bases between them. The CDR3 is made up of 12 amino acids. CDR3 amino acids: CASRQAGETQYF. In DNA, the CDR3 is TGTGCCAGTAGGCAGGCGGGGGAGACCCAGTACTTC.

This chain joins TRBV18 and TRBJ1-1; D might be TRBD1 (5 bases). Germline CDR1 reads KGHSH; CDR2 reads LQKENI. V lost 4 bases to trimming and J lost 2 bases, with 17 bases between them. This CDR3 contains 16 residues. CDR3 sequence: CASSQSSRGLNTEAFF. CDR3 in DNA: TGTGCCAGCTCACAATCCTCAAGGGGATTAAACACTGAAGCTTTCTTT. Complete variable domain (other parts from reference TRBV18 and TRBJ1-1): NAGVMQNPRHLVRRRGQEARLRCSPMKGHSHVYWYRQLPEEGLKFMVYLQKENIIDESGMPKERFSAEFPKEGPSILRIQQVVRGDSAAYFCASSQSSRGLNTEAFFGQGTRLTVV.

The gene calls are TRBV9 and TRBJ2-2; tentatively, D is TRBD1 (5 bases). This CDR3 has 14 residues. V was trimmed by 3 bases and J by 1 base, leaving 7 bases between them. Per germline, CDR1 SGDLS and CDR2 YYNGEE. The CDR3 reads CASSGTGNTGELFF. Here the CDR3 DNA reads TGTGCCAGCAGCGGAACAGGGAACACCGGGGAGCTGTTTTTT.

The chain employs TRBV4-2 and TRBJ1-3, with D perhaps matching TRBD1 (6 bases). Germline CDR1 LGHNA, CDR2 YNFKEQ. Between the trimmed V and J ends, which lost 0 bases and 5 bases, there was a span of 11 bases. The CDR3 is 15 residues long. The CDR3 loop reads CASSQETGTRNTIYF. The CDR3 bases are TGTGCCAGCAGCCAAGAGACAGGCACCAGAAACACCATATATTTT.

V usage is TRBV2 and J usage is TRBJ2-1, with TRBD2 matching 14 bases. Trimming cost V 6 bases and J 10 bases; bases outside gene matches: 8. CDR1 is SNHLY, CDR2 FYNNEI, per germline. The length of the CDR3 is 15 residues. The CDR3 sequence is CASRPTSGRAEEQFF. The CDR3 nucleotides read TGTGCCAGCAGACCGACTAGCGGGAGGGCTGAAGAGCAGTTCTTC.

J is TRBJ1-1 and V is TRBV7-9, with D possibly TRBD1 on 6 matching bases. Germline V gene sequence: CDR1 SEHNR, CDR2 FQNEAQ (reference sequence). The CDR3 contains 11 residues. The germline V and J ends were trimmed by 4 bases and 10 bases, with 10 bases remaining between them. The CDR3 DNA reads TGTGCCAGCAGCTCCCAGGGGACAGCTTTCTTT. Translation: CASSSQGTAFF.

The chain is built from TRBV6-4 and TRBJ2-3; 12 bases line up with TRBD2. Germline V gene lookup returns CDR1 MRHNA and CDR2 SNTAGT. The CDR3 has 16 residues. With 3 bases clipped from V and 4 bases from J, the junction kept 5 bases outside the gene matches. CDR3 protein: CASSEASGRGADTQYF. The CDR3 DNA is TGTGCCAGCAGTGAAGCTAGCGGGAGGGGCGCAGATACGCAGTATTTT.

The rearrangement uses TRBV2 and TRBJ2-1; the D is unclear. CDR1 is SNHLY, CDR2 FYNNEI, per germline. V lost 5 bases and J lost 8, with 7 bases in between. The CDR3 has 11 amino acids. The CDR3 DNA reads as TGTGCCAGCAGTCCTCTCGATGAGCAGTTCTTC. Residues: CASSPLDEQFF.

V gene TRBV18 combines with J gene TRBJ2-5; possible D gene TRBD1, 5 bases. The CDR3 is made up of 14 amino acids. Trimming took off 0 bases at V and 2 bases at J, with 7 bases between the two ends. From germline, CDR1 is KGHSH and CDR2 LQKENI. CDR3 bases: TGTGCCAGCTCACCACCGGCAGGGCAAGAGACCCAGTACTTC. Residues: CASSPPAGQETQYF.

The chain carries TRBV6-5 and TRBJ1-1, with 9 bases matching TRBD1. J lost 0 bases, V lost 4 bases, and 6 bases had no gene match. The CDR3 covers 16 residues. Germline CDR1 and CDR2: MNHEY and SVGAGI. Written as DNA, the CDR3 is TGTGCCAGCAGTTTCTACCGGACAGGGGTGAACACTGAAGCTTTCTTT. The encoded protein is CASSFYRTGVNTEAFF.

The rearrangement uses TRBV5-4 and TRBJ2-5; 13 bases agree with TRBD2. CDR3 length equals 16 residues. The trim removed 5 bases at V and 4 bases at J, leaving 8 bases unmatched. CDR1 is SGHNT and CDR2 is YYREEE in the germline V gene (reference sequence). The CDR3, as DNA: TGTGCCAGCAGTTCCGGACTAGCGGGAGTGAGAGAGACCCAGTACTTC. Protein: CASSSGLAGVRETQYF. Full variable domain (outside the CDR3, taken from reference TRBV5-4 and TRBJ2-5): ETGVTQSPTHLIKTRGQQVTLRCSSQSGHNTVSWYQQALGQGPQFIFQYYREEENGRGNFPPRFSGLQFPNYSSELNVNALELDDSALYLCASSSGLAGVRETQYFGPGTRLLVL.

CDR3 protein: CASSKARTYEQYF. DNA for the CDR3: TGTGCCAGCAGTAAGGCCCGGACCTACGAGCAGTACTTC. This chain connects TRBV7-2 to TRBJ2-7; D not certain. This CDR3 contains 13 residues. Germline V gene sequence: CDR1 SGHTA, CDR2 FQGNSA. The V end lost 6 bases, the J end lost 2 bases, and 11 bases lay between the germline ends.